The entry that follows covers one T cell receptor (beta chain) sequence. TCR-alpha and TCR-beta chains were sequenced unpaired. Profiled with immunoSEQ multiplex PCR; TCRdb holds only in-frame clones, not every one. In the table there are some 90,000 clones, approximately 90% of which are singletons. The sample originates from a study of T cells in tuberculosis. Across the whole study: Sequenced TCRs come from CD1B-GMM tetramer-binding T cells.

V gave up 5 bases and J gave up 4 bases; unmatched junction bases: 10. The CDR3 covers 16 residues. CDR1 is LGHNA, CDR2 YSLEER, per germline. Thawed, overnight-rested PBMC were stained with GMM-loaded CD1B tetramer, viability dye and anti-CD3, then sorted. CD1B tetramers were loaded with Rhodococcus equi-derived C32 glucose monomycolate. PBMC for tetramer sorting were first depleted of CD14-expressing monocytes. From each donor, some 90,000 tetramer-negative cells were sorted. V is TRBV4-3 and J is TRBJ1-2, with 10 nucleotides matching TRBD1. The sequencing sample was made of CD1b-GMM tetramer-negative cells sorted from PBMCs. The clonotype originates from an adult woman with latent tuberculosis. The CDR3 spells CASSGPGTGVFYGYTF. The CDR3 DNA reads as TGCGCCAGCAGCGGTCCCGGGACAGGGGTCTTCTATGGCTACACCTTC.